Listed below are T cell receptor beta chains from one sample, sequenced in a study of blood T cell repertoires in COVID-19. The table came from immunoSEQ multiplex PCR; TCRdb's copy has only in-frame clones and leaves some out. The top ten hold approximately 2% of the sample, which has 200,000 to 300,000 clones, approximately 80% seen once. The sequenced sample consisted of peripheral blood. The source is a middle-aged man who had recovered from COVID-19. Both conserved end residues are part of each CDR3. Each record gives: J gene, clone size, D gene, V gene, CDR3 DNA, CDR3 protein. A D gene is named only where the DNA matches it firmly. The listing skips clone size in some rows; elsewhere it reads once, few, many or a size class.

j_gene: TRBJ1-4
abundance: .
d_gene: TRBD1
v_gene: TRBV7-9
CDR3nt: TGTGCCAGCAGCAGACCTGGACAGGAAACAACTAATGAAAAACTGTTTTTT
CDR3aa: CASSRPGQETTNEKLFF

j_gene: TRBJ1-5
abundance: .
d_gene: TRBD1
v_gene: TRBV4-1
CDR3nt: TGCGCCAGCAGCACCCCAGGGGGCCCCCAGCATTTT
CDR3aa: CASSTPGGPQHF

j_gene: TRBJ1-5
abundance: .
d_gene: .
v_gene: TRBV9
CDR3nt: TGTGCCAGCAGCGCGGGGGATGGCAATCAGCCCCAGCATTTT
CDR3aa: CASSAGDGNQPQHF

j_gene: TRBJ2-1
abundance: .
d_gene: .
v_gene: TRBV2
CDR3nt: TGTGCCAGCAGCGTAAACCGGGACTACAATGAGCAGTTCTTC
CDR3aa: CASSVNRDYNEQFF

j_gene: TRBJ2-3
abundance: once
d_gene: .
v_gene: TRBV6-2/TRBV6-3
CDR3nt: TGTGCCAGCAGCCCACTTTTCGGTGACAGTTACACAGATACGCAGTATTTT
CDR3aa: CASSPLFGDSYTDTQYF

j_gene: TRBJ1-2
abundance: .
d_gene: TRBD1
v_gene: TRBV30
CDR3nt: TGTGCCTGGAGTGTACTAGGGGCGGGGGACAGGGGGTCCTATGGCTACACCTTC
CDR3aa: CAWSVLGAGDRGSYGYTF

j_gene: TRBJ2-1
abundance: .
d_gene: .
v_gene: TRBV27
CDR3nt: TGTGCCAGCAGTATGTCTACTAGCTCCTACAATGAGCAGTTCTTC
CDR3aa: CASSMSTSSYNEQFF

j_gene: TRBJ1-1
abundance: .
d_gene: .
v_gene: TRBV6-5
CDR3nt: TGTGCCAGCAGTTACTACTCCCGGGGTGGCACTGAAGCTTTCTTT
CDR3aa: CASSYYSRGGTEAFF

j_gene: TRBJ1-2
abundance: .
d_gene: .
v_gene: TRBV30
CDR3nt: TGTGCCTGGAGTGTCGGGAGAGTCGGCTATGGCTACACCTTC
CDR3aa: CAWSVGRVGYGYTF

j_gene: TRBJ2-2
abundance: .
d_gene: TRBD2
v_gene: TRBV4-1
CDR3nt: TGCGCCAGCAGCCAAGAAACGGGACTAGTGACCGGGGAGCTGTTTTTT
CDR3aa: CASSQETGLVTGELFF

j_gene: TRBJ2-1
abundance: .
d_gene: TRBD2
v_gene: TRBV18
CDR3nt: TGTGCCAGCTCACGTAGGCAGCGGGGCTCCTACAATGAGCAGTTCTTC
CDR3aa: CASSRRQRGSYNEQFF

j_gene: TRBJ1-2
abundance: many
d_gene: .
v_gene: TRBV2
CDR3nt: TGTGCCACCCTTCAGGAGGATGGCTACACCTTC
CDR3aa: CATLQEDGYTF

j_gene: TRBJ1-2
abundance: .
d_gene: .
v_gene: TRBV6-1
CDR3nt: TGTGCCAGCAGTGAAGGTTGGCAGGCGATAAACTATGGCTACACCTTC
CDR3aa: CASSEGWQAINYGYTF

j_gene: TRBJ2-3
abundance: .
d_gene: .
v_gene: TRBV2
CDR3nt: TGTGCCAGCAGTGTAGCAGATACGCAGTATTTT
CDR3aa: CASSVADTQYF

j_gene: TRBJ2-1
abundance: .
d_gene: TRBD1
v_gene: TRBV12-5
CDR3nt: TGTGCTAGTGGTTTGGCACCGGGACAGGAGCTCTACAATGAGCAGTTCTTC
CDR3aa: CASGLAPGQELYNEQFF

j_gene: TRBJ2-3
abundance: .
d_gene: TRBD1
v_gene: TRBV27
CDR3nt: TGTGCCAGCAGTTCAAGCCCCCCGAGGGGGCAACGCACAGATACGCAGTATTTT
CDR3aa: CASSSSPPRGQRTDTQYF

j_gene: TRBJ1-1
abundance: few
d_gene: .
v_gene: TRBV28
CDR3nt: TGTGCCAGCAGCGACAGTCACACTGAAGCTTTCTTT
CDR3aa: CASSDSHTEAFF

j_gene: TRBJ1-1
abundance: .
d_gene: .
v_gene: TRBV2
CDR3nt: TGTGCCAGCAGTGCCGGGGGTCGCACTGAAGCTTTCTTT
CDR3aa: CASSAGGRTEAFF